This TCR beta chain stems from a study of regulatory and conventional T cells in RAG deficiency. Deletions cut 0 bases from V and 4 bases from J, with 9 bases between. CDR1 and CDR2 from the germline V gene are MNHNY and SVGAGI (reference sequence). The CDR3 has 14 residues. Comments on this clone: Its target is unknown.

The protocol was immunoSEQ multiplex PCR, while the TCRdb copy is restricted to in-frame clones and leaves out a portion. This table holds about 32,000 clones, roughly 90% found once. General observations from the study: Treg unique TCR beta sequences were around 100-fold fewer in Omenn syndrome and CID/AS patients than controls.

These data are also associated with another study on regulatory T cells. That work adds: The PCR used 52 TRBV and 13 TRBJ primers.

The sample consisted of CD8+ T cells sorted from blood. The V call is TRBV6-6, the J call TRBJ1-1; D not resolved. This TCR was sampled from a human donor in good health. CDR3 nucleotide sequence: TGTGCCAGCAGTTACTCGACTCTGGGCACTGAAGCTTTCTTT. This gives the protein CASSYSTLGTEAFF.